This TCR beta chain was sequenced in a study of spatial heterogeneity in lung cancer. Study-wide background: Detection consistently yielded more beta chains than alpha chains.

Every TCR cDNA molecule bore a unique molecular identifier. TCRdb re-derived calls from the 5' RACE reads in MiXCR, one entry per CDR3 protein. Among roughly 80,000 distinct CDR3 sequences listed, around 13% were seen once. Time point meaning: sample taken at primary tumor resection. In each case, whole RNA from tumor, nontumor lung or frozen PBMC was sequenced unsorted. Samples were obtained from approximately 72 donors, all untreated early-stage non-small cell lung cancer patients. V was trimmed by 6 bases and J by 2 bases, leaving 14 bases between them. Germline V gives CDR1 KGHDR, CDR2 SFDVKD. The CDR3 has 15 amino acids.

Material: PBMCs, obtained at surgery. This rearrangement joins TRBV24-1 to TRBJ2-3; D is unclear. The source is a male donor with early-stage non-small cell lung cancer. The CDR3 protein is CATSPTLFSTDTQYF. CDR3 in DNA: TGTGCCACCAGTCCAACCCTTTTCTCCACAGATACGCAGTATTTT.